This T cell receptor (beta chain) was retrieved from a study of T cell responses to AZD1222 COVID-19 vaccine. Trimming stripped 11 bases from V and 4 bases from J, with 20 bases between. The CDR3 consists of 14 residues. The germline V gene has CDR1 PRHDT and CDR2 FYEKMQ (reference sequence). TCRdb keeps only in-frame clones here, not all; method: immunoSEQ multiplex PCR. The sample consists of 150,000 to 200,000 clones, about 89% of them appearing once. This receptor was obtained from an adult in good health. The rearrangement joins TRBV13 to TRBJ1-1; a possible D gene is TRBD1 (5 bases). The specimen was peripheral blood, collected on day 0 of AZD1222 vaccination. The CDR3, as DNA: TGTGCCTCCGCGGGGCAGGTACGGAGCACTGAAGCTTTCTTT. Protein sequence: CASAGQVRSTEAFF.